The 15 T cell receptor beta chains in this list originate from one sample, sequenced in a study of cytomegalovirus exposure and HLA in healthy donors. The PCR was carried out with 60 Vbeta primers and 13 Jbeta primers. Sequencing used immunoSEQ multiplex PCR; TCRdb keeps in-frame clones, though not all of them. This repertoire shows tens of thousands of clones, about 85% found once; its top ten account for about 10%. The specimen was PBMCs. The receptors stem from a female donor in good health and CMV-seronegative.

The chain is built from TRBV5-6 and TRBJ1-4, with 7 bases that match TRBD1. Germline CDR1 reads SGHDT; CDR2 reads YYEEEE. V lost 5 bases and J lost 8; bases outside the gene matches: 6. This CDR3 is built from 13 residues. DNA for the CDR3: TGTGCCAGCAGAAAGGGGGCGGGGGAAAAACTGTTTTTT. Protein sequence: CASRKGAGEKLFF.

The chain carries TRBV6-6 and TRBJ1-2; the D gene is possibly TRBD1 (6 bases). The ends were cut back, 2 bases at V and 3 bases at J, with 13 bases in the middle. In germline, CDR1 is MNHNY, CDR2 SVGAGI (reference sequence). The CDR3 is made up of 15 amino acids. The CDR3 coding sequence is TGTGCCAGCAGTTACGAGGGGGGGCGGGACTATGGCTACACCTTC. This codes for CASSYEGGRDYGYTF.

The chain employs TRBV27 and TRBJ2-5, with TRBD2 matching over 10 bases. The CDR3 totals 15 residues. Germline loops: CDR1 MNHEY, CDR2 SMNVEV (reference sequence). The V gene end was trimmed by 7 bases and the J gene end by 1 base; junction bases not matched to a gene: 6. CDR3: CASIPAGGSQETQYF. CDR3 DNA sequence: TGTGCCAGCATCCCAGCGGGGGGGTCCCAAGAGACCCAGTACTTC.

This chain links TRBV4-1 with TRBJ1-1; TRBD1 agrees at 9 bases. V trimming: 6 bases; J trimming: 5 bases; junction bases outside the gene matches: 7. The CDR3 consists of 14 residues. The germline CDR1 and CDR2 sequences are MGHRA and YSYEKL. The CDR3 reads CASRSGTGKTEAFF. The CDR3 bases are TGCGCCAGCAGGTCCGGGACAGGGAAAACTGAAGCTTTCTTT.

V is TRBV9 and J is TRBJ2-1, with unresolved D. The CDR3 sequence is 16 residues long. Germline CDR1 reads SGDLS; CDR2 reads YYNGEE. The V end was cut by 0 bases, the J end by 0 bases, with 10 bases between. CDR3 nucleotide sequence: TGTGCCAGCAGCGTAGGCCGAGCGCCCTCCTACAATGAGCAGTTCTTC. This sequence encodes CASSVGRAPSYNEQFF.

There are a few counts of this clone. The chain joins TRBV11-2 to TRBJ2-1; D is unresolved. Germline V lookup: CDR1 SGHAT, CDR2 FQNNGV. The CDR3 totals 13 residues. With 5 bases removed from V and 6 bases from J, the gap between germline ends came to 11 bases. The CDR3 is CASSLSVGNEQFF. In DNA form, the CDR3 reads TGTGCCAGCAGCCTTAGTGTCGGCAATGAGCAGTTCTTC.

This rearrangement joins TRBV28 to TRBJ2-5; 8 bases fit TRBD1. The germline gives CDR1 MDHEN, CDR2 SYDVKM. The V gene end was trimmed by 7 bases and the J gene end by 1 base; junction bases not matched to a gene: 8. This CDR3 contains 15 residues. The CDR3 region is CASTRRDRRQETQYF. Here the CDR3 DNA reads TGTGCCAGCACCCGCCGGGACAGGCGCCAAGAGACCCAGTACTTC.

This chain uses TRBV5-1 with TRBJ1-6, with a possible D match to TRBD1 (5 bases). Germline V CDR1 and CDR2: SGHRS, YFSETQ. CDR3 length: 14 amino acids. With 0 bases removed from V and 7 bases from J, the gap between germline ends came to 8 bases. CDR3 bases: TGCGCCAGCAGCTTGGGGGGCAACAATTCACCCCTCCACTTT. This sequence encodes CASSLGGNNSPLHF. The full variable domain, its missing parts supplied by reference TRBV5-1 and TRBJ1-6, is KAGVTQTPRYLIKTRGQQVTLSCSPISGHRSVSWYQQTPGQGLQFLFEYFSETQRNKGNFPGRFSGRQFSNSRSEMNVSTLELGDSALYLCASSLGGNNSPLHFGNGTRLTVT.

This clone has only one observation. The V call is TRBV6-5, the J call TRBJ2-3; weak D call: TRBD2 (6 bases). The V gene's germline CDR1 is MNHEY and CDR2 SVGAGI. V was cut by 7 bases and J by 6 bases, with 17 bases left in between. The CDR3 is made up of 14 amino acids. CDR3 amino acids: CASKAMEGTDTQYF. CDR3 sequence (DNA): TGTGCCAGCAAAGCTATGGAGGGAACCGATACGCAGTATTTT.

The chain has TRBV9 and TRBJ2-1; tentatively, D is TRBD2 (7 bases). The CDR3 contains 16 residues. V lost 0 bases and J 5 bases, leaving 15 bases between the germline ends. The V gene's germline CDR1 is SGDLS and CDR2 YYNGEE. The chain's CDR3 is CASSVAWGGAHNEQFF. CDR3 in DNA: TGTGCCAGCAGCGTAGCTTGGGGGGGGGCTCACAATGAGCAGTTCTTC.

The chain is built from TRBV6-1 and TRBJ2-1; D unclear. The germline V and J ends were trimmed by 3 bases and 4 bases, with 16 bases remaining between them. Germline lookup yields CDR1 MNHNS and CDR2 SASEGT. The CDR3 runs 16 residues. The CDR3 DNA follows: TGTGCCAGCAGTGAGGGTAGAGCGACCTTTTACAATGAGCAGTTCTTC. Protein: CASSEGRATFYNEQFF.

The gene calls are TRBV5-1 and TRBJ2-5, with 9 positions matching TRBD2. The CDR3 is made up of 15 amino acids. Germline CDR1 SGHRS, CDR2 YFSETQ. Trimming cost V 0 bases and J 2 bases; bases outside gene matches: 2. CDR3 nucleotides: TGCGCCAGCAGCTTGGCGGCGGGGGGGCAAGAGACCCAGTACTTC. It specifies CASSLAAGGQETQYF.

The chain has TRBV5-1 and TRBJ2-3; D is perhaps TRBD1 (6 bases). V lost 9 bases and J 5 bases, leaving 16 bases between the germline ends. The CDR3 covers 13 residues. The germline V gene encodes CDR1 SGHRS and CDR2 YFSETQ. This CDR3 reads CATPFRGLDTQYF. CDR3 bases: TGCGCCACCCCGTTCAGGGGCCTAGATACGCAGTATTTT.

J is TRBJ2-2 and V is TRBV7-9; 7 bases map to TRBD1. CDR3 size: 17 residues. Trimming took 5 bases from V and 0 from J; bases not matched to a gene: 9. Looked up from germline, CDR1 is SEHNR and CDR2 is FQNEAQ (reference sequence). The CDR3 protein is CASSPWGTEPNTGELFF. The CDR3 coding sequence is TGTGCCAGCAGCCCCTGGGGGACAGAACCGAACACCGGGGAGCTGTTTTTT.

The chain recombines TRBV7-9 with TRBJ1-4; D possibly corresponds to TRBD1 (5 bases). Germline CDR1 and CDR2: SEHNR and FQNEAQ (reference sequence). V was clipped by 4 bases and J by 7 bases, with 16 bases between them. The CDR3 runs 15 residues. The CDR3 protein is CASSSDPAGREKLFF. The CDR3 DNA is TGTGCCAGCAGCTCTGATCCGGCAGGGCGTGAAAAACTGTTTTTT.